These 31 T cell receptor beta chains came from one sample sequenced in a study of shared clonotypes between healthy human individuals. Libraries were prepared by immunoSEQ multiplex PCR; TCRdb keeps only in-frame clonotypes and omits some of them. Of over a million clones in the sample, about 75% were seen once. Sequencing input: memory CD4+ T cells sorted from blood. Subset described: CD45RA-negative fraction. These receptors were obtained from a man in his late teens or twenties in good health.

V usage is TRBV7-9 and J usage is TRBJ1-1; tentatively, D is TRBD1 (6 bases). Germline assignment: CDR1 SEHNR and CDR2 FQNEAQ (reference sequence). This CDR3 has 14 amino acids. V dropped 5 bases and J dropped 1 base, with 11 bases sitting between them. The CDR3 region is CASSIGTQNTEAFF. DNA for the CDR3: TGTGCCAGCAGCATAGGGACACAGAACACTGAAGCTTTCTTT.

This clone was counted many times. Other DNA sequences in the same sample also yield this CDR3. The V call is TRBV5-1, the J call TRBJ2-3, with a possible D match to TRBD1 (6 bases). This CDR3 contains 14 residues. With 4 bases removed from V and 0 bases from J, the gap between germline ends came to 9 bases. Germline V gives CDR1 SGHRS, CDR2 YFSETQ. The CDR3 spells CASSQGTSTDTQYF. The CDR3 DNA is TGCGCCAGCAGCCAGGGGACAAGCACAGATACGCAGTATTTT.

V and J are TRBV7-6 and TRBJ1-5; 7 nucleotides match TRBD1. Germline V lookup: CDR1 SGHVS, CDR2 FNYEAQ. The CDR3 is made up of 16 amino acids. The junction had 7 bases not matched to a gene; V was cut back by 4 bases and J by 1 base. CDR3 residues: CASSSGTGASNQPQHF. CDR3 coding DNA: TGTGCCAGCAGCTCCGGAACAGGGGCCAGCAATCAGCCCCAGCATTTT.

This rearrangement joins TRBV2 to TRBJ2-7; 11 bases are shared with TRBD2. This CDR3 has 15 amino acids. V was pared by 6 bases and J by 3 bases, with 7 bases of the junction left unmatched. The germline CDR1 and CDR2 sequences are SNHLY and FYNNEI. The CDR3 DNA is TGTGCCAGCAGCGATAGACTAGCGGGGTTCTACGAGCAGTACTTC. It encodes CASSDRLAGFYEQYF.

The chain uses TRBV5-1 and TRBJ2-7; D is undetermined. Germline CDR1 SGHRS, CDR2 YFSETQ. The CDR3 covers 13 residues. V was cut by 0 bases and J by 3 bases, with 7 bases left in between. The DNA for the CDR3 is TGCGCCAGCAGCTTGGATGGGGACTACGAGCAGTACTTC. Encoded protein: CASSLDGDYEQYF. The complete variable domain, with remaining parts taken from reference TRBV5-1 and TRBJ2-7, reads KAGVTQTPRYLIKTRGQQVTLSCSPISGHRSVSWYQQTPGQGLQFLFEYFSETQRNKGNFPGRFSGRQFSNSRSEMNVSTLELGDSALYLCASSLDGDYEQYFGPGTRLTVT.

The chain has TRBV29-1 and TRBJ1-1; tentatively, D is TRBD1 (6 bases). The V gene lost 5 bases and the J gene lost 6 bases, with 19 bases spanning the gap. This CDR3 region has 14 residues. CDR1 is SQVTM, CDR2 ANQGSEA, per germline. DNA for the CDR3: TGCAGCGTTATACCCACAGGGTCCTTCTCTGAAGCTTTCTTT. Residues: CSVIPTGSFSEAFF.

The chain is built from TRBV11-2 and TRBJ2-1; tentatively, D is TRBD1 or TRBD2 (6 bases each). With 4 bases removed from V and 5 bases from J, the gap between germline ends came to 18 bases. The CDR3 length is 16 residues. Germline values: CDR1 SGHAT, CDR2 FQNNGV. For the CDR3, the DNA is TGTGCCAGCAGCTCCCTGAGGGGGGCGGATAACAATGAGCAGTTCTTC. Translated, it gives CASSSLRGADNNEQFF.

As for this clone: The sample holds other DNA sequences that translate to the same CDR3. The chain employs TRBV5-1 and TRBJ2-1, with TRBD1 as a possible D gene (6 bases). Deletions cut 0 bases from V and 6 bases from J, with 13 bases between. Germline V CDR1 and CDR2: SGHRS, YFSETQ. The CDR3 consists of 15 residues. CDR3 region: CASSLGGQGFNEQFF. The CDR3, as DNA: TGCGCCAGCAGCTTGGGGGGACAAGGATTCAATGAGCAGTTCTTC.

J is TRBJ1-2 and V is TRBV7-8; D uncertain. The V end lost 5 bases, the J end lost 6 bases, and 19 bases lay between the germline ends. The germline gives CDR1 SGHVS, CDR2 FQNEAQ. The CDR3 length is 15 residues. The CDR3 region has the DNA TGTGCCAGCAGCCTTCTCGCCAGTGTCGTTAATGGCTACACCTTC. The encoded protein is CASSLLASVVNGYTF.

This chain links TRBV4-3 with TRBJ2-3; D might be TRBD1 or TRBD2, each matching 5 bases. V shed 1 base and J shed 2 bases, with 10 bases lying between them. The CDR3 consists of 15 residues. Germline CDR1 is LGHNA and CDR2 is YSLEER. The CDR3 loop reads CASSQVYGTTDTQYF. Here the CDR3 DNA reads TGCGCCAGCAGCCAAGTGTACGGGACCACAGATACGCAGTATTTT.

Worth noting for this clone: The junction differs from germline at one of its ends, possibly a read error. Here the CDR3 DNA reads TGCGCCAGCAGTCAAGACCAGCGGGCCTACAATGAGCAGTTCTTC. Its translation: CASSQDQRAYNEQFF. The chain recombines TRBV4-3 with TRBJ2-1, with D possibly TRBD2 on 6 matching bases. Germline V gene data show CDR1 as LGHNA and CDR2 as YSLEER. The CDR3 sequence is 15 residues long.

The chain uses TRBV9 and TRBJ2-7, with TRBD1 identical over 10 bases. The CDR3 loop spans 17 amino acids. Germline CDR1 is SGDLS and CDR2 is YYNGEE. With V trimmed by 4 bases and J by 0 bases, 10 bases remained unmatched. CDR3 sequence: CASSQGQGVPGSYEQYF. The CDR3 nucleotides read TGTGCCAGCAGCCAAGGACAGGGGGTACCAGGCTCCTACGAGCAGTACTTC.

Only one count was recorded for this clone. The rearrangement links TRBV7-9 to TRBJ2-1; a weak D match, TRBD2 (5 bases). CDR1 is SEHNR and CDR2 is FQNEAQ in the germline V gene (reference sequence). The CDR3 is 15 amino acids. V lost 3 bases to trimming and J lost 6 bases, with 15 bases between them. CDR3 protein: CASSFGETNINEQFF. The CDR3 region has the DNA TGTGCCAGCAGCTTCGGCGAGACTAATATCAATGAGCAGTTCTTC.

The chain is built from TRBV7-2 and TRBJ2-5; a weak D match, TRBD2 (6 bases). The CDR3 sequence is 15 residues long. With 6 bases removed from V and 5 bases from J, the gap between germline ends came to 19 bases. Germline V gene lookup returns CDR1 SGHTA and CDR2 FQGNSA. CDR3 loop: CASRLGGKGSETQYF. The CDR3 DNA reads as TGTGCCAGCAGGTTGGGGGGTAAGGGATCGGAGACCCAGTACTTC.

This chain links TRBV5-1 with TRBJ2-1, with D hard to call. The CDR3 extends over 17 amino acids. Germline CDR1 reads SGHRS; CDR2 reads YFSETQ. Trimming left V 0 bases short and J 6 bases short, with 19 bases between. CDR3 nucleotides: TGCGCCAGCAGCTTGGAAGGCCCCCTTAGCCCACCCAATGAGCAGTTCTTC. It is translated as CASSLEGPLSPPNEQFF.

This sequence joins TRBV7-2 and TRBJ1-3, with 9 nucleotides matching TRBD1. Trimming at V came to 1 base and at J to 4 bases, leaving 2 bases not matched to a gene. Germline-derived CDR1 and CDR2 are SGHTA and FQGNSA. The CDR3 has 15 residues. The CDR3 DNA reads TGTGCCAGCAGCTTAGATACAGGGGGCGGAAACACCATATATTTT. Encoded protein: CASSLDTGGGNTIYF.

This clone appeared a few times. The rearrangement uses TRBV18 and TRBJ1-1; no reliable D call. The CDR3 is 13 residues long. Looked up from germline, CDR1 is KGHSH and CDR2 is LQKENI. Trimming removed 3 bases at V and 3 bases at J, with 8 bases between. The CDR3 sequence: CASSPLSDTEAFF. In DNA form, the CDR3 reads TGTGCCAGCTCACCTCTATCGGACACTGAAGCTTTCTTT. The complete variable domain, with remaining parts taken from reference TRBV18 and TRBJ1-1, reads NAGVMQNPRHLVRRRGQEARLRCSPMKGHSHVYWYRQLPEEGLKFMVYLQKENIIDESGMPKERFSAEFPKEGPSILRIQQVVRGDSAAYFCASSPLSDTEAFFGQGTRLTVV.

With regard to this clone: Other DNA sequences from this sample encode an identical CDR3 as well. The rearrangement links TRBV2 to TRBJ2-7; no clear D. Germline CDR1 SNHLY, CDR2 FYNNEI. The V end was cut by 7 bases, the J end by 1 base, with 8 bases between. This CDR3 is 12 amino acids long. The CDR3 protein is CASKGSSYEQYF. CDR3 sequence (DNA): TGTGCCAGCAAGGGCTCATCCTACGAGCAGTACTTC.

This chain links TRBV18 with TRBJ2-7; TRBD1 matches 7 bases. Trimming removed 5 bases from V and 3 bases from J; junction bases left unmatched: 4. Looked up from germline, CDR1 is KGHSH and CDR2 is LQKENI. The CDR3 has 13 residues. DNA of the CDR3: TGTGCCAGCTCAACTAGACAGGGCTACGAGCAGTACTTC. Translated: CASSTRQGYEQYF.

In this sample, this clone turned up many times. The identical CDR3 is also encoded by other nucleotide sequences in the sample. The chain links TRBV30 to TRBJ1-5; D is ambiguous. Germline assignment: CDR1 GTSNPN and CDR2 SVGIG (reference sequence). V was pared by 4 bases and J by 4 bases, with 14 bases between. The CDR3 consists of 14 residues. The CDR3 protein is CAWKSAFGNQPQHF. The CDR3 nucleotides read TGTGCCTGGAAGTCGGCGTTCGGAAATCAGCCCCAGCATTTT.

This rearrangement joins TRBV5-1 to TRBJ2-1; TRBD2 might be the D (5 bases). From germline, CDR1 is SGHRS and CDR2 YFSETQ. Between the trimmed V and J ends, which lost 2 bases and 5 bases, there was a span of 11 bases. The CDR3 is 14 amino acids. CDR3 loop: CASSLEGLNNEQFF. As DNA, the CDR3 is TGCGCCAGCAGCTTAGAGGGTTTGAACAATGAGCAGTTCTTC.

As concerns this clone: The same CDR3 is also encoded by other DNA sequences in this sample. The rearrangement joins TRBV5-1 to TRBJ1-4; D is uncertain. The CDR3 has 15 amino acids. CDR1 is SGHRS and CDR2 is YFSETQ in the germline V gene. Deletions cut 0 bases from V and 4 bases from J, with 10 bases between. The CDR3, as DNA: TGCGCCAGCAGCTTGGAAGGCCGGGGTAATGAAAAACTGTTTTTT. Its protein product is CASSLEGRGNEKLFF. Full variable domain (remainder filled in from reference TRBV5-1 and TRBJ1-4): KAGVTQTPRYLIKTRGQQVTLSCSPISGHRSVSWYQQTPGQGLQFLFEYFSETQRNKGNFPGRFSGRQFSNSRSEMNVSTLELGDSALYLCASSLEGRGNEKLFFGSGTQLSVL.

This chain connects TRBV5-4 to TRBJ2-5; weak D call: TRBD2 (6 bases). The germline gives CDR1 SGHNT, CDR2 YYREEE (reference sequence). The germline V and J ends were trimmed by 0 bases and 5 bases, with 14 bases remaining between them. This CDR3 contains 15 residues. The CDR3 region is CASSLVLGEVETQYF. The CDR3 nucleotides are TGTGCCAGCAGCTTGGTTCTAGGGGAGGTCGAGACCCAGTACTTC.

Comment on this clone: The junction departs from the called germline gene at one end, perhaps through a read error. The CDR3 sequence is CASSETGRLVF. In nucleotides, the CDR3 is TGTGCCAGTAGTGAGACAGGGCGTCTTGTTTTT. This chain links TRBV19 with TRBJ2-3, with TRBD1 matching over 7 bases. Germline V lookup: CDR1 LNHDA, CDR2 SQIVND (reference sequence). CDR3 size: 11 residues.

The rearrangement joins TRBV5-1 to TRBJ1-6; D is uncertain. Germline V gives CDR1 SGHRS, CDR2 YFSETQ. The CDR3 is 13 amino acids. V lost 0 bases to trimming and J lost 7 bases, with 5 bases between them. The CDR3 DNA follows: TGCGCCAGCAGCTTGGATGCGAATTCACCCCTCCACTTT. This gives the protein CASSLDANSPLHF.

The CDR3 spells CASSPQRANYGYTF. The CDR3 DNA sequence: TGTGCCAGCTCACCACAAAGAGCTAACTATGGCTACACCTTC. The rearrangement joins TRBV18 to TRBJ1-2, with D unresolved. Trimming took off 1 base at V and 0 bases at J, with 6 bases between the two ends. Looked up from germline, CDR1 is KGHSH and CDR2 is LQKENI. This CDR3 has 14 amino acids.

CDR3 sequence: CASSLRGRGEQFF. In DNA, the CDR3 is TGTGCCAGCAGTTTAAGGGGGCGCGGTGAGCAGTTCTTC. The chain recombines TRBV6-5 with TRBJ2-1; 7 nucleotides align to TRBD1. This CDR3 has 13 residues. The germline V gene has CDR1 MNHEY and CDR2 SVGAGI. The junction had 6 bases not matched to a gene; V was cut back by 4 bases and J by 9 bases.

This clone was observed a handful of times. The chain combines TRBV6-1 with TRBJ2-7; possibly TRBD2 for D (5 bases). The germline V gene encodes CDR1 MNHNS and CDR2 SASEGT. V was trimmed by 4 bases and J by 7 bases, leaving 20 bases between them. CDR3 length equals 15 residues. The CDR3 region is CASSGSGRATREQYF. The CDR3 nucleotides read TGTGCCAGCAGTGGTTCTGGGCGGGCAACGAGGGAGCAGTACTTC.

This clone showed up just once. The chain links TRBV5-1 to TRBJ2-3; 9 bases agree with TRBD2. The J segment lost 2 bases and the V segment lost 4 bases, leaving 11 bases of the junction unmatched. Germline lookup yields CDR1 SGHRS and CDR2 YFSETQ. The CDR3 consists of 17 residues. The CDR3 coding sequence is TGCGCCAGCAGCCTAGGACTAGCGACAATTTTCACAGATACGCAGTATTTT. Protein: CASSLGLATIFTDTQYF.

This clone was recorded a few times. The chain uses TRBV30 and TRBJ2-1; the D is unclear. V lost 7 bases, J lost 7 bases, and 5 bases lay in between. Per germline, CDR1 GTSNPN and CDR2 SVGIG (reference sequence). This CDR3 has 9 residues. The CDR3 nucleotides read TGTGCCTTTGGGAATGAGCAGTTCTTC. It yields the protein CAFGNEQFF.

The chain has TRBV14 and TRBJ1-1; the D is unclear. The CDR3 contains 14 residues. The germline gives CDR1 SGHDN, CDR2 FVKESK. V shed 4 bases and J shed 1 base, with 10 bases lying between them. The CDR3 bases are TGTGCCAGCAGCCGAGGACTACAGAACACTGAAGCTTTCTTT. This translates into CASSRGLQNTEAFF.